This T cell receptor (beta chain) was profiled in a study of regulatory T cells in long-lasting Graves disease. CDR1 is SGHDT and CDR2 is YYEEEE in the germline V gene. V shed 2 bases and J shed 4 bases, with 10 bases lying between them. This CDR3 region has 14 residues. The time point denotes: newly diagnosed GD, antithyroid drugs for less than 3 months. The authors made the TCR library using RNA they extracted from PBMCs. The TCR beta library used iRepertoire HTBI primers with Arm-PCR amplification of CDR3. TCRdb reprocessed the multiplex PCR reads via MiXCR and lists one record per CDR3 protein. The sample has 530,000 or so distinct CDR3 sequences, around an eighth seen once; the top ten hold over 7.5%. These data were also reused for a study on T cells in Graves' hyperthyroidism and ophthalmopathy.

Source: peripheral blood mononuclear cells (PBMCs), taken at new diagnosis, from a patient treated with antithyroid drugs. The gene calls are TRBV5-6 and TRBJ1-5; possible D gene TRBD1, 5 bases. This sequence was found in a man aged 30-40 years with Graves disease. In nucleotides, the CDR3 is TGTGCCAGCAGCTTCTTCAGGGATAATCAGCCCCAGCATTTT. Translated: CASSFFRDNQPQHF.